The source of this T cell receptor beta chain is a study of shared clonotypes between healthy human individuals. Regarding the study as a whole: Lower generation probabilities were found for non-shared clonotypes than for those shared by all four donors.

Method: immunoSEQ multiplex PCR; TCRdb's copy keeps in-frame clones and lacks some. This sample has 2 million to 3 million clones; over 85% occur once, and the top ten carry approximately 0.37%. About this clone itself: Its antigen is undetermined.

Per the germline V gene, CDR1 is LNHNV and CDR2 is YYDKDF (reference sequence). Trimming shortened V by 4 bases and J by 0 bases, and 13 bases separated the two germline ends. This CDR3 contains 17 residues. The genes are TRBV15 and TRBJ2-6; TRBD2 might be the D (6 bases). Sequenced sample: naive CD4+ T cells from PBMCs. Regarding subset: CD45RA+ positively selected. The clonotype was recovered from a man between 18 and 35 years old in good health. Some clones in this sample may be carry-over from other donors' samples. CDR3 DNA: TGTGCCACCAGCACCCCGCGCGGGAACTCTGGGGCCAACGTCCTGACTTTC. Amino acids: CATSTPRGNSGANVLTF.